Below, one T cell receptor beta chain is given with its context. Its antigen is as yet unknown. Per germline, CDR1 SGHDT and CDR2 YYEEEE. The CDR3 consists of 13 residues. V dropped 2 bases and J dropped 3 bases, with 9 bases sitting between them. Here immunoSEQ multiplex PCR was the method, and the copy in TCRdb shows in-frame clones only, minus some. This table holds around 35,000 clones, more than 75% found once. This sample is part of a study of T cells in narcolepsy. The study, taken as a whole, reports: Same-patient CSF and blood CD4+ T cell clonotypes included HCRT-specific and TRIB2-specific autoreactive ones. Autoreactive clonotypes reportedly recurred in blood of same and different patients, not controls.

The genes are TRBV5-6 and TRBJ2-7; no reliable D call. This clonotype originated in a human donor with narcolepsy. What was sequenced was CD45RA- memory CD4+ T cells from PBMCs. The CDR3 nucleotides are TGTGCCAGCAGCTTTCGACCGGGCTACGAGCAGTACTTC. Translation: CASSFRPGYEQYF.